This TCR beta chain was observed in a study of PD-1 blockade in classical Hodgkin lymphoma. Study-level findings and limits: Reported findings placed baseline TCR diversity lower in newly diagnosed patients (compared with healthy donors). Some patients started nivolumab under 1 year after ASCT, and they were excluded. The baseline diversity of complete responders showed similarity to that of newly diagnosed patients.

A single count supports this clone. Its target is not known. The table came from immunoSEQ multiplex PCR; TCRdb's copy has only in-frame clones and leaves some out. This table holds 90,000 to 130,000 clones, about nine tenths found once. Brentuximab vedotin exposure varied, and every patient relapsed after autologous stem cell transplantation. Reported best responses ranged across complete response, partial response or progressive disease. Germline V CDR1 and CDR2: SGHVS, FNYEAQ. CDR3 length: 16 amino acids. Germline trimming cut 5 bases from V and 2 bases from J; bases unmatched to any gene: 5. The V and J genes are TRBV7-6 and TRBJ2-6; TRBD1 agrees at 8 bases. The material was peripheral blood mononuclear cells (PBMCs), obtained before the second cycle of nivolumab. The sequence was collected from a human donor with classical Hodgkin lymphoma. This CDR3 reads CASSRSGGAGANVLTF. CDR3 DNA sequence: TGTGCCAGCAGCCGCTCAGGGGGCGCTGGGGCCAACGTCCTGACTTTC.